The 22 T cell receptor beta chains in this list originate from one sample, sequenced in a study of cytomegalovirus exposure and HLA in healthy donors. Use of 60 Vbeta and 13 Jbeta primers characterized the PCR. Repertoires were generated with immunoSEQ multiplex PCR, while TCRdb's copy carries only in-frame clones and drops some. The data show 200,000 or so clones, with approximately 80% seen just once and about 6% held by the top ten. The source material was PBMCs. Receptors were obtained from a woman younger than 45 in good health and CMV-seropositive.

The chain joins TRBV5-1 to TRBJ1-2; possibly TRBD1 for D (6 bases). This CDR3 comprises 14 residues. Trimming left V 8 bases short and J 0 bases short, with 14 bases between. The germline V gene encodes CDR1 SGHRS and CDR2 YFSETQ. This chain's CDR3 is CARGGAETNYGYTF. DNA for the CDR3: TGCGCCAGGGGGGGGGCAGAGACTAACTATGGCTACACCTTC.

V usage is TRBV5-5 and J usage is TRBJ2-7; weak D call: TRBD1 (7 bases). The CDR3 extends over 12 amino acids. The ends were cut back, 7 bases at V and 3 bases at J, with 11 bases in the middle. Germline V CDR1 and CDR2: SGHKS, YYEKEE (reference sequence). The CDR3 DNA reads TGTGCCAGCCGCGGGACAGACTACGAGCAGTACTTC. It translates to CASRGTDYEQYF.

The chain employs TRBV27 and TRBJ1-6, with 8 bases aligning to TRBD1. Germline CDR1 reads MNHEY; CDR2 reads SMNVEV (reference sequence). CDR3 length: 14 residues. The V gene end was trimmed by 5 bases and the J gene end by 14 bases; junction bases not matched to a gene: 11. CDR3 amino acids: CASSPIIQGASLHF. CDR3 nucleotides: TGTGCCAGCAGTCCAATAATCCAGGGGGCGTCCCTCCACTTT.

The gene calls are TRBV7-9 and TRBJ2-2; 12 bases line up with TRBD2. There are 16 residues in the CDR3. V lost 7 bases and J lost 1; bases outside the gene matches: 4. Germline-derived CDR1 and CDR2 are SEHNR and FQNEAQ (reference sequence). The CDR3, as DNA: TGTGCCAGCACCAAGACTAGCGGGGGGAACACCGGGGAGCTGTTTTTT. It specifies CASTKTSGGNTGELFF.

Remarks on this clone: A junction end diverges from the germline sequence, so it may reflect a read error. The genes are TRBV7-7 and TRBJ2-3, with 10 bases that match TRBD2. CDR1 and CDR2 from the germline V gene are SSHAT and FNYEAQ (reference sequence). The CDR3 has 15 residues. The CDR3 sequence is CASSLAGGFTDTQYF. The CDR3 DNA sequence: TGTGCTAGCAGCTTAGCGGGGGGTTTCACAGATACGCAGTATTTT.

CDR3 sequence: CASGRTGGANEQFF. CDR3 in DNA: TGTGCCAGCGGAAGGACAGGGGGGGCCAATGAGCAGTTCTTC. V is TRBV6-1 and J is TRBJ2-1, with TRBD1 matching over 10 bases. The germline CDR1 and CDR2 sequences are MNHNS and SASEGT. The CDR3 runs to 14 residues. Germline trimming cut 8 bases from V and 6 bases from J; bases unmatched to any gene: 7.

This chain connects TRBV9 to TRBJ1-2; D remains ambiguous. The germline V gene has CDR1 SGDLS and CDR2 YYNGEE. Trimming took 0 bases from V and 8 from J, leaving 11 bases between them. This CDR3 is 13 amino acids long. The CDR3 reads CASSVDQTGGYTF. The CDR3 nucleotides read TGTGCCAGCAGCGTAGACCAAACGGGGGGCTACACCTTC.

For the CDR3, the DNA is TGCGCCAGCAGCATCGGGGGGGCGGGAGATACGCAGTATTTT. It encodes CASSIGGAGDTQYF. This chain uses TRBV5-1 with TRBJ2-3; the match to TRBD2 covers 8 bases. The CDR3 is 14 residues long. Germline CDR1 SGHRS, CDR2 YFSETQ. With V trimmed by 4 bases and J by 5 bases, 6 bases remained unmatched.

This rearrangement joins TRBV2 to TRBJ2-3, with D tentatively TRBD1 (5 bases). The germline CDR1 and CDR2 sequences are SNHLY and FYNNEI. This CDR3 has 15 amino acids. V lost 10 bases, J lost 1 base, and 18 bases lay in between. The CDR3 DNA follows: TGTGCCACCAAACAAAGACAGTCGGGCACAGATACGCAGTATTTT. Protein product: CATKQRQSGTDTQYF.

This chain connects TRBV15 to TRBJ2-7; D is undetermined. The germline gives CDR1 LNHNV, CDR2 YYDKDF (reference sequence). Trimming left V 0 bases short and J 3 bases short, with 6 bases between. This CDR3 region has 13 residues. The CDR3 loop reads CATSRDNGYEQYF. The CDR3, as DNA: TGTGCCACCAGCAGAGACAACGGCTACGAGCAGTACTTC.

In regard to this clone: One end of the junction varies from germline; a read error may be responsible. This chain connects TRBV7-2 to TRBJ2-1, with 10 bases that match TRBD2. CDR1 SGHTA and CDR2 FQGNSA come from the germline V gene. The CDR3 totals 18 residues. CDR3 sequence reads: CASSIASSGGRVVDEQFF. In nucleotides, the CDR3 is TGTGCCAGCAGCATAGCCTCTAGCGGGGGACGAGTGGTGGATGAGCAGTTCTTC.

The CDR3 sequence is CASSNPDRSEAFF. The CDR3 DNA reads as TGTGCCAGCAGTAATCCAGACAGGTCTGAAGCTTTCTTT. The gene calls are TRBV25-1 and TRBJ1-1, with D tentatively TRBD1 (6 bases). The CDR3 spans 13 residues. Germline V gene data show CDR1 as MGHDK and CDR2 as SYGVNS. Trimming pared 5 bases from V and 6 bases from J, leaving 13 bases between.

The chain carries TRBV9 and TRBJ2-1; TRBD2 is a possible D gene (6 bases). V was shortened by 0 bases and J by 7 bases, with 14 bases between the two germline ends. The germline CDR1 and CDR2 sequences are SGDLS and YYNGEE. The CDR3 is made up of 15 amino acids. The CDR3 coding sequence is TGTGCCAGCAGCGTAGTGAGGGGCGCGGGAAATGAGCAGTTCTTC. Translated, it gives CASSVVRGAGNEQFF.

The chain has TRBV2 and TRBJ2-1; 14 bases are shared with TRBD2. The CDR3 spans 16 residues. Germline V gene lookup returns CDR1 SNHLY and CDR2 FYNNEI. The V gene end was trimmed by 5 bases and the J gene end by 6 bases; junction bases not matched to a gene: 6. CDR3 amino acids: CASSRKTSGRVNEQFF. In DNA form, the CDR3 reads TGTGCCAGCAGTCGAAAGACTAGCGGGAGGGTCAATGAGCAGTTCTTC.

This clone has only one observation. This rearrangement joins TRBV18 to TRBJ1-1, with D unresolved. Trimming took off 1 base at V and 0 bases at J, with 9 bases between the two ends. This CDR3 is built from 15 residues. The germline V gene encodes CDR1 KGHSH and CDR2 LQKENI. CDR3: CASSPLPDMNTEAFF. The CDR3 nucleotides are TGTGCCAGCTCACCACTTCCCGACATGAACACTGAAGCTTTCTTT.

This sequence joins TRBV5-1 and TRBJ2-7, with 14 bases lining up with TRBD2. The V and J ends lost 3 bases and 5 bases, in that order; junction bases with no gene match: 7. CDR1 is SGHRS and CDR2 is YFSETQ in the germline V gene. There are 16 residues in the CDR3. In nucleotides, the CDR3 is TGCGCCAGCAGCTATTTCACGGGACTAGCGGGAGACGAGCAGTACTTC. It yields the protein CASSYFTGLAGDEQYF.

The gene calls are TRBV13 and TRBJ2-1; 14 bases fit TRBD2. The V segment lost 6 bases and the J segment 0 bases; nucleotides outside the gene matches: 13. This CDR3 has 20 residues. The germline CDR1 and CDR2 sequences are PRHDT and FYEKMQ (reference sequence). The CDR3 sequence is CASSIDRTSGGTSSYNEQFF. In nucleotides, the CDR3 is TGTGCCAGCAGTATCGATCGGACTAGCGGGGGGACGAGCTCCTACAATGAGCAGTTCTTC.

The chain carries TRBV19 and TRBJ2-1, with 8 positions matching TRBD2. CDR3 length: 15 residues. The germline V gene has CDR1 LNHDA and CDR2 SQIVND (reference sequence). V was pared by 5 bases and J by 0 bases, with 3 bases of the junction left unmatched. Here the CDR3 DNA reads TGTGCCAGTAGTTTCGCGGGGGGCTCCTACAATGAGCAGTTCTTC. Its protein is CASSFAGGSYNEQFF.

The chain is built from TRBV5-1 and TRBJ2-1; 7 nucleotides agree with TRBD2. Germline loops: CDR1 SGHRS, CDR2 YFSETQ. V shed 2 bases, J shed 6 bases, and the junction held 8 bases outside the gene matches. The CDR3 consists of 15 residues. The CDR3 nucleotides are TGCGCCAGCAGCTTAAACAGCGGGGTGAGCAATGAGCAGTTCTTC. Translation gives CASSLNSGVSNEQFF. The entire variable domain, with the rest obtained from reference TRBV5-1 and TRBJ2-1, is as follows: KAGVTQTPRYLIKTRGQQVTLSCSPISGHRSVSWYQQTPGQGLQFLFEYFSETQRNKGNFPGRFSGRQFSNSRSEMNVSTLELGDSALYLCASSLNSGVSNEQFFGPGTRLTVL.

This sequence joins TRBV6-6 and TRBJ2-6, with unresolved D. Germline CDR1 is MNHNY and CDR2 is SVGAGI (reference sequence). V lost 4 bases to trimming and J lost 3 bases, with 4 bases between them. This CDR3 comprises 13 residues. CDR3 sequence: CASSLNGANVLTF. CDR3 bases: TGTGCCAGCAGTTTAAATGGGGCCAACGTCCTGACTTTC.

This clone was seen only once. The CDR3 DNA sequence: TGTGCCAGCAGTGGATTGACAGGGCTGTCCTACGAGCAGTACTTC. Its protein product is CASSGLTGLSYEQYF. This chain joins TRBV6-1 and TRBJ2-7, with 7 bases identical to TRBD1. This CDR3 region has 15 residues. Germline assignment: CDR1 MNHNS and CDR2 SASEGT. The V segment lost 4 bases and the J segment 1 base; nucleotides outside the gene matches: 7.

The chain couples TRBV5-6 to TRBJ1-1; D perhaps matches TRBD1 (5 bases). Per germline, CDR1 SGHDT and CDR2 YYEEEE. V lost 0 bases to trimming and J lost 0 bases, with 12 bases between them. The CDR3 totals 16 residues. For the CDR3, the DNA is TGTGCCAGCAGCTTGGTCGGGGGTTACATGAACACTGAAGCTTTCTTT. Protein product: CASSLVGGYMNTEAFF.